The sequence of this TCR beta chain was determined in a study of blood T cell repertoires in COVID-19. Data came from immunoSEQ multiplex PCR; TCRdb stores just in-frame clones and leaves some out. The sample includes over 110,000 clones, 80% to 90% of them seen just once. This CDR3 is built from 14 residues. Trimming left V 2 bases short and J 8 bases short, with 14 bases between. Germline V lookup: CDR1 MGHRA, CDR2 YSYEKL. The sample consisted of peripheral blood. This TCR derives from a woman in her 50s with acute or convalescent COVID-19. The chain links TRBV4-1 to TRBJ2-3; possible D gene TRBD2, 5 bases. CDR3 protein: CASSQSPLGGTQYF. The CDR3 DNA reads as TGCGCCAGCAGCCAAAGCCCCTTAGGAGGTACGCAGTATTTT.